Listed below are T cell receptor beta chains from one sample, sequenced in a study of T cells in Graves' hyperthyroidism and ophthalmopathy. TCRdb fed the multiplex PCR reads into MiXCR, producing one record per CDR3 protein. The table includes fewer than 600,000 distinct CDR3 sequences, roughly 14% detected once. The source material was blood. These receptors all come from a woman between 18 and 29 years old with Graves' hyperthyroidism. Each CDR3 is given with its conserved first and last residue. A D gene is named only where the DNA matches it firmly. The size of a clone is reported for some rows only, either as once, few or many, or as a class for expanded clones.

v_gene,d_gene,j_gene,abundance,CDR3aa,CDR3nt
TRBV19,TRBD2,TRBJ2-1,NA,CASRRLALGGEQFF,TGTGCCAGTAGGAGACTAGCGTTGGGGGGGGAGCAGTTCTTC
TRBV29-1,NA,TRBJ2-2,few,CSVRFTGELFF,TGCAGCGTTAGATTCACCGGGGAGCTGTTTTTT
TRBV9,TRBD1,TRBJ1-4,many,CASSVGTGGANEKLFF,TGTGCCAGCAGCGTAGGGACAGGGGGCGCTAATGAAAAACTGTTTTTT
TRBV11-3,NA,TRBJ1-1,NA,CASSLLGANTEAFF,TGTGCCAGCAGCCTCCTTGGGGCGAACACTGAAGCTTTCTTT
TRBV12-5,NA,TRBJ2-7,many,CASGLAPGHPSYEQYF,TGTGCTAGTGGTTTGGCACCGGGACACCCTTCCTACGAGCAGTACTTC
TRBV9,NA,TRBJ1-5,few,CASSVEGGKRPQHF,TGTGCCAGCAGCGTAGAGGGAGGGAAAAGGCCCCAGCATTTT
TRBV7-3,TRBD2,TRBJ2-1,many,CASSSGLAGGYEQFF,TGTGCCAGCAGCTCCGGACTAGCGGGAGGTTATGAGCAGTTCTTC
TRBV4-2,TRBD2,TRBJ2-1,NA,CASSQGRAGADEQFF,TGTGCCAGCAGCCAAGGGCGAGCGGGGGCCGATGAGCAGTTCTTC
TRBV19,NA,TRBJ2-4,NA,CASSTPSLAKNIQYF,TGTGCCAGTAGTACCCCAAGTTTAGCCAAAAACATTCAGTACTTC
TRBV5-6,TRBD2,TRBJ2-1,NA,CASSLLSGLAGAREQFF,TGTGCCAGCAGCTTGCTATCGGGACTAGCGGGAGCGCGTGAGCAGTTCTTC
TRBV24-1,NA,TRBJ2-7,many,CATSDPYEQYF,TGTGCCACCAGTGACCCCTACGAGCAGTACTTC
TRBV3-1,NA,TRBJ2-3,many,CASSLDGAGDTQYF,TGTGCCAGCAGCCTTGACGGGGCGGGCGATACGCAGTATTTT
TRBV27,TRBD1,TRBJ2-7,NA,CASGARWDRNVYEQYF,TGTGCCAGCGGGGCCCGGTGGGACAGAAATGTCTACGAGCAGTACTTC
TRBV12-3/TRBV12-4,NA,TRBJ1-1,many,CASSFKVRRNPIQGNTEAFF,TGTGCCAGCAGTTTTAAGGTCAGGAGGAACCCTATACAGGGGAACACTGAAGCTTTCTTT
TRBV3-1,TRBD2,TRBJ2-1,NA,CASREKGLAGGLYNEQFF,TGTGCCAGCAGGGAAAAGGGACTAGCGGGGGGGCTTTACAATGAGCAGTTCTTC
TRBV6-2/TRBV6-3,TRBD1,TRBJ1-4,many,CASTGTGEKLFF,TGTGCCAGCACAGGGACAGGCGAAAAACTGTTTTTT
TRBV20-1,TRBD1,TRBJ1-5,many,CSARMGQGVQPQHF,TGCAGTGCTAGAATGGGACAGGGCGTGCAGCCCCAGCATTTT
TRBV30,NA,TRBJ2-6,NA,CAWTSYSGANGLTF,TGTGCCTGGACTAGTTACTCTGGGGCCAACGGCCTGACTTTC
TRBV27,NA,TRBJ1-5,many,CASRLTVSSNQPQHF,TGTGCCAGCAGACTGACAGTTTCGAGCAATCAGCCCCAGCATTTT
TRBV7-6,TRBD2,TRBJ2-5,many,CASSRRTSVRETQYF,TGTGCCAGCAGCCGTAGGACTAGCGTGCGGGAGACCCAGTACTTC
TRBV11-1,TRBD2,TRBJ2-1,few,CASSLFVAGAYNEQFF,TGTGCCAGCAGCTTATTTGTAGCGGGAGCCTACAATGAGCAGTTCTTC
TRBV19,NA,TRBJ1-5,few,CASSSGAEQPQHF,TGTGCCAGTAGTTCGGGGGCTGAACAGCCCCAGCATTTT
TRBV7-9,NA,TRBJ1-1,few,CASIKPGGEMNTEAFF,TGTGCCAGCATAAAACCCGGGGGCGAGATGAACACTGAAGCTTTCTTT
TRBV19,NA,TRBJ2-7,many,CASSIAGAIYEQYF,TGTGCCAGTAGTATAGCGGGGGCGATCTACGAGCAGTACTTC
TRBV9,TRBD1,TRBJ2-1,NA,CASSAPGTGLYNEQFF,TGTGCCAGCAGCGCCCCCGGGACAGGGCTTTACAATGAGCAGTTCTTC